The entry that follows covers one T cell receptor beta chain sequence. This CDR3 contains 16 residues. V shed 5 bases, J shed 6 bases, and the junction held 11 bases outside the gene matches. Germline values: CDR1 SQVTM, CDR2 ANQGSEA. An input of about 0.5 to 1 ug of RNA was subjected to reverse transcription using random hexamers. TCRdb itself ran the immunoSEQ multiplex PCR reads through MiXCR, one entry per CDR3 protein. The sample lists some 120,000 distinct CDR3 sequences, roughly 92% occurring once. The entry originates in a study of CD8 T cells in Susac syndrome. What was sequenced was CD4+ T cells from PBMCs. The TCR was taken from a human donor in good health. This chain links TRBV29-1 with TRBJ2-2; 11 nucleotides align to TRBD2. CDR3 coding DNA: TGCAGCGTTACTAGCGGGAGCGGTTTCAAGGCCGGGGAGCTGTTTTTT. Protein: CSVTSGSGFKAGELFF.